These T cell receptor beta chains were read from a single sample in a study of blood T cell repertoires in COVID-19. TCRdb's copy holds only in-frame clones and misses some; the assay was immunoSEQ multiplex PCR. Of around 70,000 clones listed, 79% were seen once; the top ten hold approximately 26%. Sequencing input: peripheral blood. These receptors were collected from a man between 60 and 75 years old with active or convalescent COVID-19. Both conserved end residues are part of each CDR3. A D gene is named only where the DNA matches it firmly. The size of a clone is reported for some rows only, either as once, few or many, or as a class for expanded clones.

>TRBJ2-2|TRBV1|.|few
TGCACCAGCAGCCAGAGGCCCCGACTAGCGTGTATTACCGGGGAGCTGTTTTTT
CTSSQRPRLACITGELFF
>TRBJ2-5|TRBV6-5|TRBD1|.
TGTGCCAGCAGTTACTCGACGGGACAGGGGGCCCAGTACTTC
CASSYSTGQGAQYF
>TRBJ2-2|TRBV5-4|.|.
TGTGCCAGCAGCCCCCTCGACAGTGCGAACACCGGGGAGCTGTTTTTT
CASSPLDSANTGELFF
>TRBJ2-7|TRBV5-6|TRBD2|.
TGTGCCAGCAGCAACGCCGGGACTAGGGTTTCCTACGAGCAGTACTTC
CASSNAGTRVSYEQYF
>TRBJ1-2|TRBV30|.|.
TGTGCCTGGAGGGTGACGGGGGGATTTTATGGCTACACCTTC
CAWRVTGGFYGYTF
>TRBJ2-7|TRBV5-1|TRBD2|.
TGCGCCAGCAGCTTGGCCAGCGGGGGACCTTCCTACGAGCAGTACTTC
CASSLASGGPSYEQYF
>TRBJ2-7|TRBV28|TRBD2|.
TGTGCCAGCAGTTTACCCCTGAGCGGGGGCAAATACGAGCAGTACTTC
CASSLPLSGGKYEQYF
>TRBJ1-2|TRBV6-4|TRBD1|.
TGTGCCAGCAGTCCAAGGGGACAGAACTATGGCTACACCTTC
CASSPRGQNYGYTF
>TRBJ2-2|TRBV5-1|.|.
TGCGCCAGCAGCTCGACTCCAGACACCGGGGAGCTGTTTTTT
CASSSTPDTGELFF
>TRBJ1-1|TRBV6-1|.|.
TGTGCCAGCAGTGCGAGGGCTTTTGGACGGACGATGGGTGAAGCTTTCTTT
CASSARAFGRTMGEAFF
>TRBJ2-7|TRBV18|.|.
TGTGCCAGCTCACAGAGGGACACCTCCTACGAGCAGTACTTC
CASSQRDTSYEQYF
>TRBJ1-2|TRBV29-1|.|.
TGCCCAAGCCTCGAATTGTCTAGGACAGCCGACCACACCTTC
CPSLELSRTADHTF
>TRBJ1-1|TRBV7-2|.|once
TGTGCCAGCAGCGCAGCGGTGGGGTCCACTGAAGCTTTCTTT
CASSAAVGSTEAFF
>TRBJ2-7|TRBV5-1|TRBD2|.
TGCGCCAGCAGCGGGGGACTAGCGGGGGTGTCCAACGAGCAGTACTTC
CASSGGLAGVSNEQYF
>TRBJ2-2|TRBV5-8|.|.
TGTGCCAGCAGCTTGGCGGCAGGGGATACCGGGGAGCTGTTTTTT
CASSLAAGDTGELFF
>TRBJ2-3|TRBV5-8|TRBD2|.
TGTGCCAGCAGCTTGATTCGGCCTAGCGGGGGGTTAAATACGCAGTATTTT
CASSLIRPSGGLNTQYF